These 28 T cell receptor beta chains were sequenced from one sample in a study of blood T cells in healthy people across ages. Through a sample-barcoded 5' primer and a J-beta primer mix, a second PCR was run for roughly 7 to 12 cycles. TCRdb reprocessed the 5' RACE reads via MiXCR and lists one record per CDR3 protein. The table includes about 970,000 distinct CDR3 sequences, roughly 51% detected once. The sample was blood. The source of these receptors is a woman between 55 and 75 years old in good health.

CDR3 nucleotide sequence: TGCAGTGCTAGAGTTCCGGGACTGGGACAAGAGACCCAGTACTTC. This codes for CSARVPGLGQETQYF. J is TRBJ2-7 and V is TRBV20-1; the D gene is possibly TRBD2 (6 bases). The end of the DNA is better explained by TRBJ2-5, so the J call may be wrong. CDR3 length: 15 residues. Per the germline V gene, CDR1 is DFQATT and CDR2 is SNEGSKA (reference sequence).

This clonotype was seen just once. The genes are TRBV7-9 and TRBJ2-3; D is undetermined. CDR3 length equals 14 residues. Germline CDR1 SEHNR, CDR2 FQNEAQ (reference sequence). With 4 bases removed from V and 5 bases from J, the gap between germline ends came to 13 bases. CDR3 bases: TGTGCCAGCAGCTCCGGACCGAAAGGAGATACGCAGTATTTT. This sequence encodes CASSSGPKGDTQYF.

The chain combines TRBV7-9 with TRBJ2-1, with 8 bases that match TRBD2. Trimming at V came to 5 bases and at J to 4 bases, leaving 10 bases not matched to a gene. Germline values: CDR1 SEHNR, CDR2 FQNEAQ (reference sequence). There are 16 residues in the CDR3. CDR3 amino acids: CASSPLGAGEYNEQFF. CDR3 bases: TGTGCCAGCAGCCCCCTGGGAGCGGGAGAATACAATGAGCAGTTCTTC.

The J gene is TRBJ2-7, the V gene TRBV20-1; TRBD2 aligns across 9 bases. Trimming at V came to 0 bases and at J to 1 base, leaving 13 bases not matched to a gene. Germline-derived CDR1 and CDR2 are DFQATT and SNEGSKA (reference sequence). This CDR3 is 18 amino acids long. The CDR3 loop reads CSARDVWREGGSSYEQYF. The CDR3 DNA sequence: TGCAGTGCTAGAGATGTATGGCGGGAGGGCGGTAGTTCCTACGAGCAGTACTTC.

The V call is TRBV28, the J call TRBJ2-5; D is possibly TRBD2 (6 bases). This CDR3 is built from 13 residues. Trimming cost V 7 bases and J 7 bases, with 16 bases left between them. The germline V gene encodes CDR1 MDHEN and CDR2 SYDVKM. The CDR3 reads CASITSNSWTQYF. CDR3 coding DNA: TGTGCCAGCATCACTAGCAATTCGTGGACCCAGTACTTC. The whole variable domain, filled in from reference TRBV28 and TRBJ2-5, reads DVKVTQSSRYLVKRTGEKVFLECVQDMDHENMFWYRQDPGLGLRLIYFSYDVKMKEKGDIPEGYSVSREKKERFSLILESASTNQTSMYLCASITSNSWTQYFGPGTRLLVL.

The gene calls are TRBV20-1 and TRBJ2-4, with D perhaps matching TRBD1 or TRBD2 (5 bases each). The end of the DNA fits TRBJ2-7 better, so the J call may be wrong. The CDR3 length is 16 residues. Germline V lookup: CDR1 DFQATT, CDR2 SNEGSKA (reference sequence). This chain's CDR3 is CSASSRDGVLAYEQYF. CDR3 nucleotides: TGCAGTGCTAGCTCCCGGGACGGAGTCCTGGCCTACGAGCAGTACTTC.

This clonotype came up a few times. The chain uses TRBV10-1 and TRBJ2-5; TRBD2 aligns across 8 bases. The J segment lost 4 bases and the V segment lost 0 bases, leaving 13 bases of the junction unmatched. Germline-derived CDR1 and CDR2 are WNHNN and SYGVQD (reference sequence). The CDR3 sequence is 18 residues long. CDR3 protein: CASSESVAIIAGRETQYF. DNA for the CDR3: TGCGCCAGCAGTGAGTCGGTAGCAATAATAGCGGGACGAGAGACCCAGTACTTC.

This chain uses TRBV12-3 or TRBV12-4 with TRBJ1-5; TRBD1 aligns across 7 bases. The CDR3 is 16 amino acids. V lost 5 bases and J lost 2; bases outside the gene matches: 9. CDR3 in amino acids: CASSPRTGFGNQPQHF. Written as DNA, the CDR3 is TGTGCCAGCAGTCCCAGGACAGGTTTTGGCAATCAGCCCCAGCATTTT.

This clonotype was counted between two and nine times. Written as DNA, the CDR3 is TGTGCCAGCAGCCTCGGACAGAGGGAAGGCTACACCTTC. Its translation: CASSLGQREGYTF. The chain combines TRBV7-2 with TRBJ1-2; tentative D call: TRBD1 (6 bases). The germline V gene has CDR1 SGHTA and CDR2 FQGNSA. The CDR3 sequence is 13 residues long. V was trimmed by 5 bases and J by 8 bases, leaving 15 bases between them. The full variable domain, its missing parts supplied by reference TRBV7-2 and TRBJ1-2, is GAGVSQSPSNKVTEKGKDVELRCDPISGHTALYWYRQSLGQGLEFLIYFQGNSAPDKSGLPSDRFSAERTGGSVSTLTIQRTQQEDSAVYLCASSLGQREGYTFGSGTRLTVV.

In this sample, this clonotype turned up a few times. The chain has TRBV20-1 and TRBJ2-1; D gene unclear. Germline V gives CDR1 DFQATT, CDR2 SNEGSKA (reference sequence). The CDR3 covers 13 residues. V lost 7 bases, J lost 5 bases, and 15 bases lay in between. The CDR3 is CSEGRLGNNEQFF. CDR3 nucleotides: TGCAGTGAGGGCAGGTTAGGGAACAATGAGCAGTTCTTC.

The chain couples TRBV20-1 to TRBJ2-5; maybe TRBD1 (6 bases). The CDR3 length is 12 residues. Trimming removed 6 bases from V and 7 bases from J, with 15 bases in between. CDR1 is DFQATT and CDR2 is SNEGSKA in the germline V gene (reference sequence). CDR3 protein: CSAPKQTGTQYF. The CDR3 nucleotides read TGCAGTGCCCCTAAACAGACAGGGACCCAGTACTTC.

This clonotype turned up a few times. The chain joins TRBV29-1 to TRBJ2-7; no clear D gene. The CDR3 is 14 amino acids. With 3 bases removed from V and 2 bases from J, the gap between germline ends came to 14 bases. Germline V gives CDR1 SQVTM, CDR2 ANQGSEA. The CDR3 protein is CSVDSAGPTYEQYF. The CDR3 DNA reads TGCAGCGTTGATTCGGCAGGACCGACCTACGAGCAGTACTTC.

The V and J genes are TRBV15 and TRBJ2-3; D tentatively fits TRBD1 or TRBD2 (5 bases each). There are 14 residues in the CDR3. V lost 4 bases, J lost 4 bases, and 12 bases lay in between. Germline V lookup: CDR1 LNHNV, CDR2 YYDKDF (reference sequence). This chain's CDR3 is CATSKVGPSDTQYF. The DNA for the CDR3 is TGTGCCACCAGCAAGGTGGGACCTTCAGATACGCAGTATTTT.

V usage is TRBV3-1 and J usage is TRBJ2-3; D is possibly TRBD2 (6 bases). The germline V gene has CDR1 LGHDT and CDR2 YNNKEL (reference sequence). V lost 4 bases and J 0 bases, leaving 11 bases between the germline ends. The CDR3 runs 15 residues. CDR3 DNA: TGTGCCAGCAGCCGCCGGGACTCCAGCACAGATACGCAGTATTTT. Protein: CASSRRDSSTDTQYF.

The gene calls are TRBV3-1 and TRBJ2-3, with TRBD1 matching 7 bases. This CDR3 spans 17 amino acids. Trimming at V came to 1 base and at J to 0 bases, leaving 7 bases not matched to a gene. Germline CDR1 is LGHDT and CDR2 is YNNKEL (reference sequence). The CDR3 sequence: CASSQGTGFSSTDTQYF. The CDR3 coding sequence is TGTGCCAGCAGCCAAGGGACAGGATTTTCTAGCACAGATACGCAGTATTTT.

This clonotype has just a few counts. The V and J genes are TRBV4-1 and TRBJ2-5; 7 positions match TRBD1. The J call is doubtful: the DNA matches TRBJ2-7 better. Germline V lookup: CDR1 MGHRA, CDR2 YSYEKL. The CDR3 contains 15 residues. This CDR3 reads CASSQPLDRFYEQYF. DNA of the CDR3: TGCGCCAGCAGCCAACCGCTGGACAGGTTCTACGAGCAGTACTTC.

The chain has TRBV27 and TRBJ1-5; the match to TRBD1 covers 7 bases. CDR3 length equals 13 residues. V lost 5 bases, J lost 6 bases, and 4 bases stayed unmatched. Germline-derived CDR1 and CDR2 are MNHEY and SMNVEV (reference sequence). CDR3 bases: TGTGCCAGCAGTGAGACAGGGCCTCAGCCCCAGCATTTT. It specifies CASSETGPQPQHF.

This chain connects TRBV18 to TRBJ2-1; D not certain. V was clipped by 0 bases and J by 5 bases, with 11 bases between them. The CDR3 is 15 residues long. CDR1 and CDR2 (germline): KGHSH, LQKENI. CDR3: CASSPPRKQHNEQFF. The CDR3 nucleotides read TGTGCCAGCTCACCACCGAGAAAACAACACAATGAGCAGTTCTTC.

This CDR3 is CASSPQTGELFF. CDR3 DNA: TGTGCCAGCAGCCCCCAAACCGGGGAGCTGTTTTTT. This chain uses TRBV7-2 with TRBJ2-2; D call uncertain. CDR1 is SGHTA, CDR2 FQGNSA, per germline. The V end was cut by 5 bases, the J end by 5 bases, with 6 bases between. The CDR3 has 12 residues. The full variable domain, in which reference TRBV7-2 and TRBJ2-2 provide the parts outside the CDR3, is GAGVSQSPSNKVTEKGKDVELRCDPISGHTALYWYRQSLGQGLEFLIYFQGNSAPDKSGLPSDRFSAERTGGSVSTLTIQRTQQEDSAVYLCASSPQTGELFFGEGSRLTVL.

The genes are TRBV28 and TRBJ2-7; no clear D. The germline V gene has CDR1 MDHEN and CDR2 SYDVKM. CDR3 length: 12 amino acids. V shed 4 bases and J shed 5 bases, with 9 bases lying between them. The CDR3: CASSWVKDEQYF. CDR3 DNA: TGTGCCAGCAGTTGGGTCAAGGACGAGCAGTACTTC.

This chain joins TRBV6-6 and TRBJ2-4, with 10 bases matching TRBD1. The CDR3 loop spans 15 amino acids. Germline V gives CDR1 MNHNY, CDR2 SVGAGI (reference sequence). Trimming took 2 bases from V and 9 from J; bases not matched to a gene: 7. This CDR3 reads CASSYRETGGSIQYF. Here the CDR3 DNA reads TGTGCCAGCAGTTACCGGGAGACAGGGGGCTCCATTCAGTACTTC.

A remark on this clonotype: One base away lies a much larger clone, so this may be a sequencing read error. The chain employs TRBV10-3 and TRBJ2-4; the match to TRBD1 covers 7 bases. The CDR3 extends over 15 amino acids. The trim removed 5 bases at V and 5 bases at J, leaving 9 bases unmatched. In germline, CDR1 is ENHRY, CDR2 SYGVKD. The CDR3 DNA reads TGTGCCATCAGTTTAGGGGGCCTCGAACAAAACATTCAGTACTTC. Its translation: CAISLGGLEQNIQYF.

The rearrangement joins TRBV20-1 to TRBJ1-1; D might be TRBD1 (6 bases). Between the trimmed V and J ends, which lost 8 bases and 1 base, there was a span of 11 bases. This CDR3 comprises 12 residues. Looked up from germline, CDR1 is DFQATT and CDR2 is SNEGSKA (reference sequence). The CDR3 reads CSPWTANTEAFF. DNA of the CDR3: TGCAGTCCCTGGACAGCGAACACTGAAGCTTTCTTT.

V gene TRBV6-5 combines with J gene TRBJ1-1; TRBD1 might be the D (5 bases). CDR3 length equals 15 residues. Germline CDR1 is MNHEY and CDR2 is SVGAGI. V was cut by 6 bases and J by 5 bases, with 19 bases left in between. CDR3 region: CASRVTDRWVTEAFF. The CDR3 DNA sequence: TGTGCCAGCAGAGTGACAGATAGGTGGGTTACTGAAGCTTTCTTT.

This CDR3 reads CASSIIAGGARGTQYF. CDR3 coding DNA: TGTGCCAGCAGTATAATAGCGGGAGGGGCACGTGGTACGCAGTATTTT. The rearrangement uses TRBV28 and TRBJ2-3; 11 positions agree with TRBD2. V dropped 5 bases and J dropped 8; count of bases not matched to a gene: 12. The CDR3 is made up of 16 amino acids. Germline loops: CDR1 MDHEN, CDR2 SYDVKM. Full variable domain (remainder filled in from reference TRBV28 and TRBJ2-3): DVKVTQSSRYLVKRTGEKVFLECVQDMDHENMFWYRQDPGLGLRLIYFSYDVKMKEKGDIPEGYSVSREKKERFSLILESASTNQTSMYLCASSIIAGGARGTQYFGPGTRLTVL.

The rearrangement uses TRBV5-1 and TRBJ2-3; TRBD2 matches 8 bases. J lost 6 bases, V lost 5 bases, and 14 bases had no gene match. The CDR3 is 16 residues long. Per the germline V gene, CDR1 is SGHRS and CDR2 is YFSETQ. CDR3 nucleotide sequence: TGCGCCAGCAGATTCACAGGGAGCGGGAGACCCGATACGCAGTATTTT. It specifies CASRFTGSGRPDTQYF.

The V and J genes are TRBV20-1 and TRBJ1-5; 9 bases are shared with TRBD1. Germline V CDR1 and CDR2: DFQATT, SNEGSKA (reference sequence). This CDR3 has 16 amino acids. V was pared by 5 bases and J by 1 base, with 9 bases of the junction left unmatched. The CDR3 spells CSAWGQGLASNQPQHF. CDR3 in DNA: TGCAGTGCTTGGGGACAGGGCCTGGCGAGCAATCAGCCCCAGCATTTT.

The V gene is TRBV5-1, the J gene TRBJ2-7; D is possibly TRBD1 (6 bases). The V end was cut by 4 bases, the J end by 7 bases, with 33 bases between. Germline CDR1 is SGHRS and CDR2 is YFSETQ. This CDR3 region has 19 residues. The CDR3 sequence: CASSHPNNRDQFSYNEQYF. Here the CDR3 DNA reads TGCGCCAGCAGCCATCCTAACAACAGGGATCAATTTTCCTACAATGAGCAGTACTTC.